This is a list of T cell receptor beta chains from one sample in a study of T cells in localized non-small cell lung cancer. Sequencing used immunoSEQ multiplex PCR; TCRdb keeps in-frame clones, though not all of them. This repertoire shows over 40,000 clones, around 83% found once; its top ten account for about 6.6%. The starting material was peripheral blood, obtained before any cancer treatment. All receptors come from a woman aged 18-55 years with stage III lung adenocarcinoma. The CDR3 runs from the conserved cysteine through the conserved F or W. The D gene is left open where the match is weak. The size of a clone is reported for some rows only, either as once, few or many, or as a class for expanded clones.

v_gene,abundance,j_gene,len,d_gene,CDR3aa,CDR3nt
TRBV5-6,.,TRBJ2-3,16,TRBD1,CASSLKGASITDTQYF,TGTGCCAGCAGCTTGAAGGGGGCTAGTATCACAGATACGCAGTATTTT
TRBV25-1,.,TRBJ2-1,11,.,CASSEGSEQFF,TGTGCCAGCAGTGAAGGAAGTGAGCAGTTCTTC
TRBV6-1,.,TRBJ1-6,13,.,CASITQNNSPLHF,TGTGCCAGCATCACACAGAATAATTCACCCCTCCACTTT
TRBV7-2,.,TRBJ2-5,17,.,CASSLWTGRNLQETQYF,TGTGCCAGCAGCTTGTGGACGGGGAGGAACCTCCAAGAGACCCAGTACTTC
TRBV2,.,TRBJ2-1,16,TRBD2,CASTHGASGTYNEQFF,TGTGCCAGCACCCACGGGGCTAGCGGGACTTACAATGAGCAGTTCTTC
TRBV4-2,.,TRBJ1-5,15,TRBD1,CASSQAGTGNMPQHF,TGTGCCAGCAGCCAAGCCGGGACAGGGAATATGCCCCAGCATTTT
TRBV7-8,once,TRBJ1-2,15,TRBD1,CASSRGQGDLYGYTF,TGTGCCAGCAGCCGGGGACAGGGTGATCTCTATGGCTACACCTTC
TRBV7-8,.,TRBJ2-6,17,.,CASSLGWRGGGANVLTF,TGTGCCAGCAGCTTAGGTTGGAGGGGCGGTGGGGCCAACGTCCTGACTTTC
TRBV6-6,.,TRBJ1-5,15,.,CASVGRDREGQPQHF,TGTGCCAGCGTCGGGCGGGATCGGGAGGGTCAGCCCCAGCATTTT
TRBV10-3,once,TRBJ2-2,12,.,CAISGGPGELFF,TGTGCCATCAGTGGGGGCCCCGGGGAGCTGTTTTTT
TRBV4-1,.,TRBJ2-1,16,TRBD2,CASSQVGAGGYNEQFF,TGCGCCAGCAGCCAAGTTGGAGCGGGGGGCTACAATGAGCAGTTCTTC
TRBV28,.,TRBJ1-1,16,.,CASSSIGQRGRTEAFF,TGTGCCAGCAGTTCAATTGGACAGAGAGGGAGGACTGAAGCTTTCTTT
TRBV4-1,.,TRBJ2-2,16,TRBD2,CASSQGLAAQTGELFF,TGCGCCAGCAGCCAAGGACTAGCGGCTCAAACCGGGGAGCTGTTTTTT
TRBV4-2,.,TRBJ2-3,17,TRBD2,CASSQEGLAGRADTQYF,TGTGCCAGCAGCCAAGAAGGGCTAGCGGGGCGGGCAGATACGCAGTATTTT
TRBV7-8,.,TRBJ1-5,16,.,CASSLGSQLGNQPQHF,TGTGCCAGCAGCTTAGGGAGCCAGTTAGGCAATCAGCCCCAGCATTTT
TRBV6-5,.,TRBJ2-2,13,.,CASLDGNTGELFF,TGTGCCAGCCTAGACGGGAACACCGGGGAGCTGTTTTTT
TRBV2,.,TRBJ1-5,13,.,CASSLQGSQPQHF,TGTGCCAGCAGTCTACAGGGATCTCAGCCCCAGCATTTT
TRBV2,.,TRBJ1-2,13,TRBD1,CASSEQGAYGYTF,TGTGCCAGCAGTGAACAGGGGGCTTATGGCTACACCTTC
TRBV5-1,.,TRBJ2-7,14,TRBD1,CASSSGTGLGEQYF,TGCGCCAGCAGCTCCGGGACAGGGTTAGGCGAGCAGTACTTC
TRBV6-5,.,TRBJ1-5,15,TRBD1,CASSWGQGNNQPQHF,TGTGCCAGCAGTTGGGGACAGGGGAACAATCAGCCCCAGCATTTT
TRBV15,.,TRBJ1-2,12,.,CATSREIEGYTF,TGTGCCACCAGCAGAGAGATCGAGGGCTACACCTTC
TRBV7-9,.,TRBJ1-6,14,.,CASSLGQDNSPLHF,TGTGCCAGCAGCTTAGGACAGGACAATTCACCCCTCCACTTT
TRBV7-2,.,TRBJ1-5,18,TRBD1,CASSLVAGGGVGNQPQHF,TGTGCCAGCAGCTTAGTGGCAGGGGGCGGTGTGGGCAATCAGCCCCAGCATTTT
TRBV27,once,TRBJ1-3,12,.,CASTSVGNTIYF,TGTGCCAGCACGAGCGTTGGGAACACCATATATTTT
TRBV7-9,.,TRBJ2-2,12,.,CASSSLYGELFF,TGTGCCAGCAGCTCACTTTATGGGGAGCTGTTTTTT
TRBV5-1,once,TRBJ1-2,15,.,CASSLLPGQPYGYTF,TGCGCCAGCAGCCTTCTCCCCGGACAGCCCTATGGCTACACCTTC
TRBV5-6,.,TRBJ1-1,13,.,CASILAGSAEAFF,TGTGCCAGCATCCTAGCGGGAAGTGCTGAAGCTTTCTTT
TRBV7-9,once,TRBJ1-6,16,TRBD1,CASSLDPGTGYSPLHF,TGTGCCAGCAGCTTAGACCCCGGGACAGGGTATTCACCCCTCCACTTT
TRBV4-1,.,TRBJ2-7,14,TRBD1,CASSPGQGAYEQYF,TGCGCCAGCAGCCCAGGACAGGGCGCCTACGAGCAGTACTTC
TRBV18,.,TRBJ2-1,18,TRBD2,CASSARLAGGYSYNEQFF,TGTGCCAGCTCAGCCCGACTAGCGGGGGGCTACTCCTACAATGAGCAGTTCTTC